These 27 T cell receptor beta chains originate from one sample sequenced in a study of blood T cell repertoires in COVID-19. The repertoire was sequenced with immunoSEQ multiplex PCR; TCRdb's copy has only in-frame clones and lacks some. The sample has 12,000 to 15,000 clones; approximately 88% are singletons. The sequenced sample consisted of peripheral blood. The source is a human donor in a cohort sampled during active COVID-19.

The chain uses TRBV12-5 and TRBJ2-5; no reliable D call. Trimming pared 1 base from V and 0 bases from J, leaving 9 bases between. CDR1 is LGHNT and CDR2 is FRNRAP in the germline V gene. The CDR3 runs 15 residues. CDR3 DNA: TGTGCTAGTGGTTTGGCCACACCTTACCAAGAGACCCAGTACTTC. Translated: CASGLATPYQETQYF.

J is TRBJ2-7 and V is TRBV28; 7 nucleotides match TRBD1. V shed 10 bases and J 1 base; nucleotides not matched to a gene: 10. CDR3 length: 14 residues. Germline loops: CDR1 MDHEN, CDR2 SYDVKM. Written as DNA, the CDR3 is TGTGCCATCGTTCGACAGGGTTATTCCTACGAGCAGTACTTC. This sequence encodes CAIVRQGYSYEQYF.

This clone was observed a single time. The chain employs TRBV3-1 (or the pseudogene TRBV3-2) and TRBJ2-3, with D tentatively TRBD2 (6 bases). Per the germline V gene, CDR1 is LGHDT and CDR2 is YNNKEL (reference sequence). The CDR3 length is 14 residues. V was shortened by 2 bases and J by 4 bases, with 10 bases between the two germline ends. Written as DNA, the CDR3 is TGTGCCAGCAGCCAACTAGCGTGGCCAGATACGCAGTATTTT. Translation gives CASSQLAWPDTQYF.

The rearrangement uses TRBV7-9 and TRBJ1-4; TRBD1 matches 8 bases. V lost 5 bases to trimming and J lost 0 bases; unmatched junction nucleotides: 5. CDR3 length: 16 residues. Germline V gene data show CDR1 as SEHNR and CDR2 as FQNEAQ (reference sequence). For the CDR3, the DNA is TGTGCCAGCAGCCTTGGACAGGGAGCAACTAATGAAAAACTGTTTTTT. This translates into CASSLGQGATNEKLFF. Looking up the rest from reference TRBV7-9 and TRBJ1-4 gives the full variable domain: DTGVSQNPRHKITKRGQNVTFRCDPISEHNRLYWYRQTLGQGPEFLTYFQNEAQLEKSRLLSDRFSAERPKGSFSTLEIQRTEQGDSAMYLCASSLGQGATNEKLFFGSGTQLSVL.

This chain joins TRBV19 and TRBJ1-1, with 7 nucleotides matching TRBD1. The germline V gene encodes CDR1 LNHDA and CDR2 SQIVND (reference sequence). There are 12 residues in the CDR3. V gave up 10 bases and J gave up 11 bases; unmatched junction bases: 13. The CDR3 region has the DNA TGTGCCATCAGGGCGAGCAGGGGGAAGGCTTTCTTT. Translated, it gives CAIRASRGKAFF.

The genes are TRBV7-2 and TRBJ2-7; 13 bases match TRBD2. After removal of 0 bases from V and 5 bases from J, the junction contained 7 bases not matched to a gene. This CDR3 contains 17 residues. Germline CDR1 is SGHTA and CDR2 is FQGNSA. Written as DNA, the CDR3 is TGTGCCAGCAGCTTAGCTGTGACTAGCGGGAGGAGGGACGAGCAGTACTTC. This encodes CASSLAVTSGRRDEQYF.

This CDR3 is CATSVWLGVSYEQYF. The CDR3 region has the DNA TGTGCCACCAGCGTCTGGCTTGGAGTCTCCTACGAGCAGTACTTC. The V and J genes are TRBV15 and TRBJ2-7; D not resolved. The CDR3 has 15 residues. V was pared by 5 bases and J by 0 bases, with 14 bases between. Germline CDR1 is LNHNV and CDR2 is YYDKDF (reference sequence).

The DNA for the CDR3 is TGTGCCAGCAGCCGTTCAGCGGTCCAAGAGACCCAGTACTTC. Translating it yields CASSRSAVQETQYF. This rearrangement joins TRBV5-6 to TRBJ2-5; perhaps TRBD2 as D (5 bases). Trimming removed 4 bases at V and 1 base at J, with 11 bases between. This CDR3 spans 14 amino acids. In germline, CDR1 is SGHDT, CDR2 YYEEEE. Full variable domain (rest looked up from reference TRBV5-6 and TRBJ2-5): DAGVTQSPTHLIKTRGQQVTLRCSPKSGHDTVSWYQQALGQGPQFIFQYYEEEERQRGNFPDRFSGHQFPNYSSELNVNALLLGDSALYLCASSRSAVQETQYFGPGTRLLVL.

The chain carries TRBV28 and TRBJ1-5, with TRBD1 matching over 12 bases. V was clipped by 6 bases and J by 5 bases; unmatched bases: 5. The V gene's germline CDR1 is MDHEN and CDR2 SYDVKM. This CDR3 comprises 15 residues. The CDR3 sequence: CASRGTGGAYQPQHF. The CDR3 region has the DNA TGTGCCAGCAGAGGGACAGGGGGCGCGTATCAGCCCCAGCATTTT.

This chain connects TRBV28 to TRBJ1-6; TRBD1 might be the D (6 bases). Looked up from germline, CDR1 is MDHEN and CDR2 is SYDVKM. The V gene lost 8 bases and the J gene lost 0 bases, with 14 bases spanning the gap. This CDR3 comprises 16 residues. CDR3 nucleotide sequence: TGTGCCAGCTATGCCACAGGGAGCTCCTATAATTCACCCCTCCACTTT. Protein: CASYATGSSYNSPLHF.

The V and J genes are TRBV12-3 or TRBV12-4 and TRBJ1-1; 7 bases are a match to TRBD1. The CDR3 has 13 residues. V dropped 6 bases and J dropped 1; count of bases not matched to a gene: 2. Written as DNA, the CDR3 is TGTGCCAGCAGGACAGGGTGGAACACTGAAGCTTTCTTT. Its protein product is CASRTGWNTEAFF.

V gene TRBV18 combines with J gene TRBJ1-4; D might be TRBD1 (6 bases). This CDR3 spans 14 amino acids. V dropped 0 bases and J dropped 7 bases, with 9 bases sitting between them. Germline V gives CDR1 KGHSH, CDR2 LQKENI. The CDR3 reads CASSPPRTAEKLFF. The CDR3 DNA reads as TGTGCCAGCTCACCACCCAGGACAGCTGAAAAACTGTTTTTT.

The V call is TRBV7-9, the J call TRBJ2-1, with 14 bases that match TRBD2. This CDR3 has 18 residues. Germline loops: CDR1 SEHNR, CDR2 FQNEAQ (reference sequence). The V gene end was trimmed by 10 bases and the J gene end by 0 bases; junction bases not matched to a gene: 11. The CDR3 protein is CATRGLAGVGSSYNEQFF. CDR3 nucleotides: TGTGCCACAAGGGGACTAGCGGGAGTTGGGAGCTCCTACAATGAGCAGTTCTTC.

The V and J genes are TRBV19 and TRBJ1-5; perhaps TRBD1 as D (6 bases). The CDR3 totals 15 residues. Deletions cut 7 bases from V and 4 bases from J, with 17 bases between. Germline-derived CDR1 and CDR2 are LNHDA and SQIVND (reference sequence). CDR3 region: CASTLRGDKNQPQHF. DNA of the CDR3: TGTGCCAGTACCCTGCGGGGGGACAAGAATCAGCCCCAGCATTTT.

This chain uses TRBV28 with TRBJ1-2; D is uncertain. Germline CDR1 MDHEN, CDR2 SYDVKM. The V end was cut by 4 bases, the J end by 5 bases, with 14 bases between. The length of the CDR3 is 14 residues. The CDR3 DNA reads TGTGCCAGCAGTTCCTTCGAACCCTATTATGGCTACACCTTC. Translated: CASSSFEPYYGYTF.

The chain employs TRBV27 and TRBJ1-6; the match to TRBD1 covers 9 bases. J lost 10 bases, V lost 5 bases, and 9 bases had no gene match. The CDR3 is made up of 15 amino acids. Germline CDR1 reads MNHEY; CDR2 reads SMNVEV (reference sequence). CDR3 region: CASSRGTGKDSPLHF. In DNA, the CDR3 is TGTGCCAGCAGTCGAGGGACAGGGAAAGACTCACCCCTCCACTTT.

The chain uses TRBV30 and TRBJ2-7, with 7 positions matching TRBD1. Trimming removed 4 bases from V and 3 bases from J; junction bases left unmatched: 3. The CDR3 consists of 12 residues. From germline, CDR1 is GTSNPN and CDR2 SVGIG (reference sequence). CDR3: CAWNRQGYEQYF. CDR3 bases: TGTGCCTGGAACAGACAGGGCTACGAGCAGTACTTC. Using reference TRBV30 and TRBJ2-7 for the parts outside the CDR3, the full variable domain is SQTIHQWPATLVQPVGSPLSLECTVEGTSNPNLYWYRQAAGRGLQLLFYSVGIGQISSEVPQNLSASRPQDRQFILSSKKLLLSDSGFYLCAWNRQGYEQYFGPGTRLTVT.

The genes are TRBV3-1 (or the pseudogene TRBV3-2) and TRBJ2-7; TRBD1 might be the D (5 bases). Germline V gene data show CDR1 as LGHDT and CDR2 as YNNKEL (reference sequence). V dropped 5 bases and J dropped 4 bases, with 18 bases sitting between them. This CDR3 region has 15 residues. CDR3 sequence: CASSYGPDSAYEQYF. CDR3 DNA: TGTGCCAGCAGCTACGGCCCTGACAGCGCATACGAGCAGTACTTC.

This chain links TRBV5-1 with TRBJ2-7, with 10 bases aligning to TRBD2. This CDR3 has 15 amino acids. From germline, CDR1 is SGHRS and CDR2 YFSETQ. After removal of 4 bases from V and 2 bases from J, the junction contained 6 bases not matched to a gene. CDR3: CASSPTSGKAYEQYF. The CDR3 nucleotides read TGCGCCAGCAGCCCAACTAGCGGGAAGGCCTACGAGCAGTACTTC.

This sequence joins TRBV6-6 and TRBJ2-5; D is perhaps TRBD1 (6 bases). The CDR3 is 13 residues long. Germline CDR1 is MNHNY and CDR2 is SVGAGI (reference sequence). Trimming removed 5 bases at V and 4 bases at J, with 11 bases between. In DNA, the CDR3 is TGTGCCAGCAGTCTACAGGGACGAGAGACCCAGTACTTC. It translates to CASSLQGRETQYF.

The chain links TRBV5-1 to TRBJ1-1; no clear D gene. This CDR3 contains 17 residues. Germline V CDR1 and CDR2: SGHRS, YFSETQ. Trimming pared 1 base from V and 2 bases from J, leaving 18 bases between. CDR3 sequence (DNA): TGCGCCAGCAGCTTGCAATCGGACGGGAGGGTCAACACTGAAGCTTTCTTT. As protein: CASSLQSDGRVNTEAFF.

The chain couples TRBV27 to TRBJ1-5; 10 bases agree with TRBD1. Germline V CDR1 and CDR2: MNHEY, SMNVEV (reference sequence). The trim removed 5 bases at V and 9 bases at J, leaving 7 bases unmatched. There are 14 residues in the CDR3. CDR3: CASSRQGAGGPQHF. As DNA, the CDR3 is TGTGCCAGCAGTAGACAGGGGGCGGGGGGGCCCCAGCATTTT.

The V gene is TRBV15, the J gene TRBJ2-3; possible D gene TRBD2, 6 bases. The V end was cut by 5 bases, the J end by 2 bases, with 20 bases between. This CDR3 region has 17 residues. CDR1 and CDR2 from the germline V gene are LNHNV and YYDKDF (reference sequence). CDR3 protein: CATSATTSQLLTDTQYF. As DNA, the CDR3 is TGTGCCACCAGCGCTACAACTAGCCAGCTCCTCACAGATACGCAGTATTTT.

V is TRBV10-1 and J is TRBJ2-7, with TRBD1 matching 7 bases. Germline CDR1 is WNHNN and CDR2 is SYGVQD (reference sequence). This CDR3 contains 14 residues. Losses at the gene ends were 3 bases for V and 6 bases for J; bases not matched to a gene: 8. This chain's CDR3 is CASSDNRGVGEQYF. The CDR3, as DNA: TGCGCCAGCAGTGACAACAGGGGAGTGGGCGAGCAGTACTTC.

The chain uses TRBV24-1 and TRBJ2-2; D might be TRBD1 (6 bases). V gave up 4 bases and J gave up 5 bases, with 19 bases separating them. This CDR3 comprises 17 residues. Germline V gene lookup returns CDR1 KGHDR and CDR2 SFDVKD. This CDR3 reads CATSDPRQVDRTGELFF. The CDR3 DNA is TGTGCCACCAGTGACCCAAGACAGGTTGACAGAACCGGGGAGCTGTTTTTT.

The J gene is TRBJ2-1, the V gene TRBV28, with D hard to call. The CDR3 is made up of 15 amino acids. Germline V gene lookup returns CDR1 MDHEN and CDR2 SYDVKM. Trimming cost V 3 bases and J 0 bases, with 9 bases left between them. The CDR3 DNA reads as TGTGCCAGCAGTTTTGGGCAGAACTCCTACAATGAGCAGTTCTTC. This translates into CASSFGQNSYNEQFF. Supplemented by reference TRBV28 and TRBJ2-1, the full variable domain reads DVKVTQSSRYLVKRTGEKVFLECVQDMDHENMFWYRQDPGLGLRLIYFSYDVKMKEKGDIPEGYSVSREKKERFSLILESASTNQTSMYLCASSFGQNSYNEQFFGPGTRLTVL.

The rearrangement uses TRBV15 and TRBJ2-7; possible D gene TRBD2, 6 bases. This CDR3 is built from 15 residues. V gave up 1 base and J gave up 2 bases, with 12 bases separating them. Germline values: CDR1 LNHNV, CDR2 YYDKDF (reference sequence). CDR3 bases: TGTGCCACCAGCAGAGTTGGGACTGGAACCTACGAGCAGTACTTC. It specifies CATSRVGTGTYEQYF.